This TCR beta chain was sequenced in a study of blood T cells in healthy people across ages. Study-level findings and limits: Older age went with lower TCR beta diversity per million T cells, in a roughly linear way. Nothing was known about donor CMV status, and this possibly confounded expanded clonotype changes.

Each donor had approximately 10 milliliters of peripheral blood drawn. The CDR3 has 16 amino acids. Germline V lookup: CDR1 KGHDR, CDR2 SFDVKD. V lost 4 bases and J lost 1; bases outside the gene matches: 4. A sample-barcoded 5' primer and a J-beta primer mix were used in a second PCR of roughly 6 to 12 cycles. TCRdb itself ran the 5' RACE reads through MiXCR, one entry per CDR3 protein. The data hold 550,000 to 800,000 distinct CDR3 sequences, with 32% observed a single time. About this clonotype itself: As yet, its antigen is unknown.

The chain links TRBV24-1 to TRBJ2-5, with 11 bases aligning to TRBD1. The receptor comes from a woman aged 80 or over in good health. The sample consisted of blood. In DNA, the CDR3 is TGTGCCACCAGTGACCTTGGGACAGGGGGCCAAGAGACCCAGTACTTC. Translation: CATSDLGTGGQETQYF.